These T cell receptor beta chains were read from a single sample in a study of blood T cell repertoires in COVID-19. Using immunoSEQ multiplex PCR, the repertoire was profiled, and TCRdb retains in-frame clones only, with some absent. The data show about 100,000 clones, with around four fifths seen just once and over 10% held by the top ten. Sequencing was carried out using peripheral blood. All receptors derive from a woman between 65 and 79 years old with acute or convalescent COVID-19. CDR3s include the opening cysteine and the closing phenylalanine or tryptophan. D genes are given only for firm matches. For some rows the clone size is stated as once, few or many, or as a class when expanded; others skip it.

J: TRBJ2-1
size: -
V: TRBV6-1
D: TRBD1
CDR3: CASSEAWTGGEQFF
DNA: TGTGCCAGCAGTGAAGCCTGGACAGGGGGTGAGCAGTTCTTC

J: TRBJ2-1
size: -
V: TRBV19
D: TRBD1
CDR3: CASSAIQTGRDEQFF
DNA: TGTGCCAGTAGTGCCATCCAGACAGGGCGGGATGAGCAGTTCTTC

J: TRBJ2-6
size: -
V: TRBV7-2
D: -
CDR3: CASTVNSPGANVLTF
DNA: TGTGCCAGCACCGTCAACAGCCCTGGGGCCAACGTCCTGACTTTC

J: TRBJ2-1
size: -
V: TRBV27
D: -
CDR3: CASRGRLLYNEQFF
DNA: TGTGCCAGCAGGGGGCGCCTCCTCTACAATGAGCAGTTCTTC

J: TRBJ2-3
size: -
V: TRBV9
D: -
CDR3: CASSVEGGGPATDTQYF
DNA: TGTGCCAGCAGCGTAGAAGGCGGGGGCCCAGCCACAGATACGCAGTATTTT

J: TRBJ1-1
size: -
V: TRBV2
D: -
CDR3: CASSAPGDMNTEAFF
DNA: TGTGCCAGCAGTGCGCCGGGGGATATGAACACTGAAGCTTTCTTT

J: TRBJ2-3
size: -
V: TRBV11-1
D: TRBD1
CDR3: CASSSDRGADTQYF
DNA: TGTGCCAGCAGCTCCGACAGGGGGGCAGATACGCAGTATTTT

J: TRBJ1-6
size: once
V: TRBV30
D: -
CDR3: CAWSVQNNSPLHF
DNA: TGTGCCTGGAGTGTCCAGAATAATTCACCCCTCCACTTT

J: TRBJ1-3
size: -
V: TRBV19
D: -
CDR3: CASTLSGVSPLGGNTIYF
DNA: TGTGCCAGTACTCTGAGCGGGGTGTCCCCACTAGGAGGAAACACCATATATTTT

J: TRBJ2-1
size: -
V: TRBV12-3/TRBV12-4
D: -
CDR3: CASRGDRMGEQFF
DNA: TGTGCCAGCAGGGGTGACAGGATGGGGGAGCAGTTCTTC

J: TRBJ2-1
size: once
V: TRBV29-1
D: TRBD1
CDR3: CRAYRGNEQFF
DNA: TGTAGAGCCTACAGGGGTAATGAGCAGTTCTTC

J: TRBJ1-3
size: -
V: TRBV4-1
D: TRBD1
CDR3: CASSQGMKGRGRGYTIYF
DNA: TGCGCCAGCAGCCAAGGAATGAAGGGCAGGGGGAGAGGGTACACCATATATTTT

J: TRBJ2-1
size: once
V: TRBV18
D: -
CDR3: CASSTPPASSYNEQFF
DNA: TGTGCCAGCTCAACCCCGCCAGCGAGCTCCTACAATGAGCAGTTCTTC

J: TRBJ2-3
size: few
V: TRBV19
D: TRBD2
CDR3: CASSKGLAGAADTQYF
DNA: TGTGCCAGTAGTAAGGGACTAGCGGGGGCTGCAGATACGCAGTATTTT

J: TRBJ2-1
size: -
V: TRBV12-2
D: -
CDR3: CASRLALGWLGLCEQFF
DNA: TGTGCAAGTCGCTTAGCGCTAGGCTGGTTGGGGCTTTGCGAGCAGTTCTTC

J: TRBJ1-1
size: -
V: TRBV27
D: -
CDR3: CATMRVMGTEAFF
DNA: TGTGCCACTATGCGGGTAATGGGAACTGAAGCTTTCTTT

J: TRBJ1-1
size: -
V: TRBV19
D: -
CDR3: CASSIGAGVGMEAFF
DNA: TGTGCCAGTAGTATAGGCGCAGGGGTGGGAATGGAAGCTTTCTTT

J: TRBJ1-2
size: once
V: TRBV19
D: -
CDR3: CASSINVEAELNYGYTF
DNA: TGTGCCAGTAGTATAAACGTCGAGGCGGAATTGAACTATGGCTACACCTTC

J: TRBJ1-5
size: -
V: TRBV28
D: -
CDR3: CASSLGRYNSNQPQHF
DNA: TGTGCCAGCAGTTTGGGGCGGTACAATAGCAATCAGCCCCAGCATTTT

J: TRBJ2-3
size: -
V: TRBV5-1
D: TRBD2
CDR3: CASSTGLAGGFSTDTQYF
DNA: TGCGCCAGCAGCACCGGACTAGCGGGGGGGTTTAGCACAGATACGCAGTATTTT

J: TRBJ1-3
size: -
V: TRBV11-2
D: -
CDR3: CASSLSTGDSGNTIYF
DNA: TGTGCCAGCAGCTTAAGTACAGGCGACTCTGGAAACACCATATATTTT

J: TRBJ2-5
size: -
V: TRBV14
D: -
CDR3: CASSQVAETQYF
DNA: TGTGCCAGCAGCCAAGTAGCAGAGACCCAGTACTTC

J: TRBJ1-1
size: once
V: TRBV10-3
D: -
CDR3: CAIRTSEVTEAFF
DNA: TGTGCCATCAGGACCTCTGAGGTCACTGAAGCTTTCTTT

J: TRBJ1-1
size: -
V: TRBV4-1
D: TRBD1
CDR3: CASSDRGMNTEAFF
DNA: TGCGCCAGCAGCGACAGGGGGATGAACACTGAAGCTTTCTTT

J: TRBJ1-5
size: -
V: TRBV10-3
D: -
CDR3: CAISESSNQPQHF
DNA: TGTGCCATCAGTGAAAGCAGCAATCAGCCCCAGCATTTT

J: TRBJ1-5
size: -
V: TRBV5-8
D: -
CDR3: CASSQAPMGNQPQHF
DNA: TGTGCCAGCAGCCAGGCCCCAATGGGCAATCAGCCCCAGCATTTT

J: TRBJ1-6
size: -
V: TRBV9
D: -
CDR3: CASSEDSNSPLHF
DNA: TGTGCCAGCAGCGAGGACTCAAATTCACCCCTCCACTTT

J: TRBJ2-6
size: -
V: TRBV3-1/TRBV3-2
D: -
CDR3: CASSQGAGSGANVLTF
DNA: TGTGCCAGCAGCCAAGGGGCGGGCTCTGGGGCCAACGTCCTGACTTTC

J: TRBJ1-4
size: -
V: TRBV7-9
D: TRBD1
CDR3: CASSLGGTATNEKLFF
DNA: TGTGCCAGCAGCTTAGGGGGGACAGCAACTAATGAAAAACTGTTTTTT

J: TRBJ1-5
size: -
V: TRBV5-6
D: -
CDR3: CASSLAGLGPQHF
DNA: TGTGCCAGCAGCTTGGCGGGATTAGGGCCCCAGCATTTT

J: TRBJ1-2
size: -
V: TRBV9
D: TRBD1
CDR3: CASSLRDSRRGYTF
DNA: TGTGCCAGCAGCCTCCGGGACAGCCGAAGAGGCTACACCTTC

J: TRBJ2-6
size: -
V: TRBV19
D: -
CDR3: CASSMGGEDSGANVLTF
DNA: TGTGCCAGTAGTATGGGGGGAGAGGACTCTGGGGCCAACGTCCTGACTTTC

J: TRBJ1-5
size: -
V: TRBV3-1/TRBV3-2
D: TRBD1
CDR3: CASSPGTGVNQPQHF
DNA: TGTGCCAGCAGCCCCGGGACAGGGGTAAATCAGCCCCAGCATTTT

J: TRBJ2-3
size: -
V: TRBV15
D: -
CDR3: CATNGRGSDTQYF
DNA: TGTGCCACCAATGGTCGGGGATCGGATACGCAGTATTTT

J: TRBJ1-1
size: -
V: TRBV6-5
D: TRBD1
CDR3: CASREDRGKTEAFF
DNA: TGTGCCAGCAGGGAGGACAGGGGTAAGACTGAAGCTTTCTTT

J: TRBJ1-2
size: -
V: TRBV14
D: TRBD1
CDR3: CASSPTQGANYGYTF
DNA: TGTGCCAGCAGCCCAACACAGGGGGCGAACTATGGCTACACCTTC

J: TRBJ2-1
size: -
V: TRBV7-9
D: -
CDR3: CASHPWSSYNEQFF
DNA: TGTGCCAGTCATCCCTGGAGCTCCTACAATGAGCAGTTCTTC

J: TRBJ1-5
size: -
V: TRBV5-5
D: TRBD1
CDR3: CASSPLGQYQPQHF
DNA: TGTGCCAGCAGCCCGTTGGGACAGTATCAGCCCCAGCATTTT

J: TRBJ2-6
size: -
V: TRBV18
D: -
CDR3: CASSLTGTGANVLTF
DNA: TGTGCCAGCTCACTAACAGGTACTGGGGCCAACGTCCTGACTTTC

J: TRBJ2-5
size: -
V: TRBV6-5
D: TRBD2
CDR3: CASSPTAGRETQYF
DNA: TGTGCCAGCAGTCCGACTGCCGGGAGGGAGACCCAGTACTTC

J: TRBJ2-1
size: -
V: TRBV4-1
D: TRBD1
CDR3: CASSQDVLQGAGNRFF
DNA: TGCGCCAGCAGCCAAGACGTCCTACAGGGGGCGGGTAATCGGTTCTTC

J: TRBJ1-5
size: -
V: TRBV12-3/TRBV12-4
D: -
CDR3: CASGQASNQPQHF
DNA: TGTGCCAGCGGGCAGGCTAGCAATCAGCCCCAGCATTTT

J: TRBJ2-1
size: -
V: TRBV2
D: TRBD2
CDR3: CASRDRSGGAYNEQFF
DNA: TGTGCCAGCAGAGACAGGAGCGGGGGGGCCTACAATGAGCAGTTCTTC